This T cell receptor (beta chain) stems from a study of CD8+CD57+ T cells in acquired aplastic anemia. About the research overall: Isolated CD4+ and CD8+ cells, once sorted, yielded DNA averaging about 3.2 ug.

Whole-study findings and limits: Patients and healthy controls showed no significant CD8+ Simpson's diversity difference. Patients and controls turned out to have roughly 29 CD8+ CDR3 sequences in common.

It was genomic DNA that served as the template for profiling TCR beta VDJ and CDR3. MiXCR, run by TCRdb on the reads, gives a single entry per CDR3 protein. The sample comprises about 180,000 distinct CDR3 sequences, about three fifths of which are singletons, and about 42% rests with the top ten. This clonotype has more than one count but fewer than ten. Its specificity is not known. Sequenced patients had shown CD8+CD57+ cell expansion by flow cytometry. Therapy had not been given to patients before blood sampling. CDR1 and CDR2 (germline): MGHRA, YSYEKL. The CDR3 is made up of 17 amino acids. V was clipped by 2 bases and J by 7 bases; unmatched bases: 9.

The V gene is TRBV4-1, the J gene TRBJ1-5; 12 positions match TRBD1. The TCR sequence derives from a human donor with aplastic anemia. Material for sequencing was sorted CD4+, CD8+, or CD8+CD57+ T cells (not recorded which) from PBMCs. The DNA for the CDR3 is TGCGCCAGCAGCCAAACCCGGGACAGGGGGCCCGGCCAGCCCCAGCATTTT. Its protein product is CASSQTRDRGPGQPQHF.